The text below deals with one TCR beta chain. Its antigen specificity is not known. Base quality data are lacking; no much larger clone is found one base away. TCRbeta CDR3 regions were amplified from genomic DNA using the immunoSEQ Assay, a bias-controlled multiplex PCR. Turning to the authors' computational methods: Nucleated cell counts per sample were estimated from amplification of reference gene primers within the assay. To quantify the absolute abundance of each unique TCRbeta CDR3 rearrangement, sequence reads were collapsed and filtered. For each sample, productive Simpson clonality was calculated by taking the square root of Simpson's diversity index across productive rearrangements. TCRdb took this table from immuneACCESS and kept in-frame rearrangements with V and J called. Such tables lack part of the clones; where checked against another copy, unresolved V genes explain under half of the gap, and the rest is unexplained. V and J calls and clone size come straight from that table; D and trimming were deduced from the DNA. The sample table shows about 33,000 clones, and roughly nine tenths are seen once. The top ten hold roughly 21% of the sample.

The data originate from a study of blood T cell repertoires in COVID-19 (dated by TCRdb to 2018 to 2020). Turning to the overall study: Samples covering the acute and convalescent phases of COVID-19 were provided by collaborators in the United States, Italy and Spain. The prospective study material was composed of cDNA or gDNA derived from T cells, B-cell-depleted T cells, or PBMCs. Deeply sampled blood TCRbeta repertoires from subjects exposed to, actively infected with, or recovered from COVID-19 were included in the dataset. A freely available public database, intended as a resource for researchers studying the immune response to SARS-CoV-2, is where the repertoires were released. Samples came from the ongoing ImmuneRACE study (first 160 participants) plus 1,254 subjects from 6 global collaborators. A de-identified subject ID, COVID-19 status, age in years and sex were almost always included in the sample metadata. Where available, HLA class I and class II types were obtained from metadata supplied by the sample provider rather than from assay-based typing. Here is what the overall study found, with its caveats: Clinical and demographic metadata were provided uncurated, with the amount varying by source and participant.

Collaborating institutions collected whole blood in K2EDTA tubes following their own protocols. Collaborator samples were shipped for TCRbeta analysis as frozen whole blood, isolated PBMCs, or DNA extracted from either sample type. This clonotype was obtained from a man in his 60s with acute or convalescent COVID-19. What was sequenced was peripheral blood.

The DNA sequence reads TGTGCCAGCAGTAGGGACAGCTATGGCTACACCTTC. Translated, it reads CASSRDSYGYTF. The V and J segments used are TRBV2 and TRBJ1-2; TRBD1 agrees with 7 junctional bases. Ends trimmed: V by 5 bases, J by 4 bases; bases unmatched to a gene: 1. The germline V gene supplies CDR1 SNHLY and CDR2 FYNNEI. Counted from cysteine to phenylalanine, this CDR3 has 12 amino acids. The DNA shown is the 36-base CDR3, in frame from base 1.